The 10 T cell receptor beta chains below come from one sample, sequenced in a study of blood T cells in healthy people across ages. Primed by a sample-barcoded 5' primer and a J-beta primer mix, a second PCR proceeded for about 7 to 11 cycles. TCRdb used MiXCR to reprocess the 5' RACE reads, holding one entry per CDR3 protein. Of around 780,000 distinct CDR3 sequences in the sample, roughly 24% were seen once. The same data also contributed to another study, on T cells of mothers and their children.

What was sequenced was blood. These receptors all stem from a boy aged 5-17 years in good health.

This chain uses TRBV5-1 with TRBJ2-5; 8 positions agree with TRBD1. With 3 bases clipped from V and 5 bases from J, the junction kept 12 bases outside the gene matches. The CDR3 runs to 16 residues. Germline V lookup: CDR1 SGHRS, CDR2 YFSETQ. CDR3 nucleotide sequence: TGCGCCAGCAGCTCGTCAACCAGGGGGCTAGGGGAGACCCAGTACTTC. It is translated as CASSSSTRGLGETQYF.

This clonotype was seen only a few times. This chain joins TRBV11-1 and TRBJ2-6; D uncertain. The CDR3 extends over 18 amino acids. The germline V gene encodes CDR1 SGHAT and CDR2 FQDESV (reference sequence). The V end was cut by 1 base, the J end by 0 bases, with 13 bases between. CDR3 region: CASSLGVGLLSGANVLTF. The CDR3 bases are TGTGCCAGCAGCTTAGGCGTGGGTCTTCTCTCTGGGGCCAACGTCCTGACTTTC.

The rearrangement links TRBV4-2 to TRBJ1-3, with 11 bases identical to TRBD1. Germline V CDR1 and CDR2: LGHNA, YNFKEQ. The CDR3 has 15 amino acids. The trim removed 0 bases at V and 8 bases at J, leaving 3 bases unmatched. The CDR3 DNA reads TGTGCCAGCAGCCAAGATTGGACAGGGGGCGACACCATATATTTT. It codes for CASSQDWTGGDTIYF.

The chain carries TRBV9 and TRBJ1-1; 7 bases agree with TRBD1. This CDR3 spans 16 amino acids. Germline CDR1 SGDLS, CDR2 YYNGEE. V trimming: 0 bases; J trimming: 1 base; junction bases outside the gene matches: 6. As DNA, the CDR3 is TGTGCCAGCAGCGTAGCTACAGGGACAGCGAACACTGAAGCTTTCTTT. It specifies CASSVATGTANTEAFF.

This clonotype was found a few times. This chain uses TRBV10-3 with TRBJ2-5; a weak D match, TRBD2 (5 bases). The DNA matches TRBJ2-1 better at its end, which makes the J call doubtful. The CDR3 is made up of 12 amino acids. Germline V lookup: CDR1 ENHRY, CDR2 SYGVKD. The CDR3 loop is CAIRGLGNEQFF. Here the CDR3 DNA reads TGTGCCATCCGGGGTCTGGGAAATGAGCAGTTCTTC.

Only a few counts were recorded for this clonotype. V is TRBV5-1 and J is TRBJ2-1; TRBD2 is a possible D gene (7 bases). This CDR3 contains 17 residues. V lost 5 bases and J 0 bases, leaving 18 bases between the germline ends. Germline V gene data show CDR1 as SGHRS and CDR2 as YFSETQ. DNA of the CDR3: TGCGCCAGCAGTCTAGACGGGGGGCTCCGCTCCTACAATGAGCAGTTCTTC. It codes for CASSLDGGLRSYNEQFF.

With regard to this clonotype: The junction shows a germline mismatch at one end, possibly a read error. The chain joins TRBV5-1 to TRBJ2-1; 8 positions match TRBD2. The germline CDR1 and CDR2 sequences are SGHRS and YFSETQ. The CDR3 spans 17 residues. In nucleotides, the CDR3 is TGCGCCAGCAGCTTCCCACGAGCAGGGACTAGGAGCAATGAGCAGTCCTTC. It translates to CASSFPRAGTRSNEQSF.

The rearrangement uses TRBV9 and TRBJ2-7; TRBD2 might be the D (6 bases). The CDR3 runs 14 residues. V gave up 3 bases and J gave up 7 bases, with 17 bases separating them. Germline values: CDR1 SGDLS, CDR2 YYNGEE. For the CDR3, the DNA is TGTGCCAGCAGCGCCCGAGGAACAGGAGGGGAGCAGTACTTC. Protein: CASSARGTGGEQYF.

This chain links TRBV2 with TRBJ2-5; 9 nucleotides match TRBD1. With the DNA end fitting TRBJ2-7 better, the J assignment may be wrong. This CDR3 has 17 residues. Germline V gene data show CDR1 as SNHLY and CDR2 as FYNNEI. The CDR3 loop reads CASRWGQGVLSSYEQYF. The DNA for the CDR3 is TGTGCCAGCAGGTGGGGACAGGGCGTCCTCAGTTCCTACGAGCAGTACTTC.

The chain links TRBV12-3 or TRBV12-4 to TRBJ1-5; 8 nucleotides line up with TRBD1. Trimming cost V 5 bases and J 9 bases; bases outside gene matches: 12. This CDR3 contains 15 residues. DNA of the CDR3: TGTGCCAGCAGTACGGGACAGGTTTTTAGAGGGCCCCAGCATTTT. Translation: CASSTGQVFRGPQHF.